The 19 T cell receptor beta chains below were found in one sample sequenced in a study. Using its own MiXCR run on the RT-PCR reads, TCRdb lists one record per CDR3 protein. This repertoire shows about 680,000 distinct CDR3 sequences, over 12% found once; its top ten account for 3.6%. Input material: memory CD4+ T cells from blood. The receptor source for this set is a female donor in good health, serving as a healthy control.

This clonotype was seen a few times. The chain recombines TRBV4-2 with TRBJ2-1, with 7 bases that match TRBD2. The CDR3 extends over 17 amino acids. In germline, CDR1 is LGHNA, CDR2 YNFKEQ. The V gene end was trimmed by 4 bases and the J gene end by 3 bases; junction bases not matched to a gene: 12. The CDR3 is CASSPGVSSGSYNEQFF. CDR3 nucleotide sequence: TGTGCCAGCAGCCCTGGGGTTTCTAGCGGTAGCTACAATGAGCAGTTCTTC.

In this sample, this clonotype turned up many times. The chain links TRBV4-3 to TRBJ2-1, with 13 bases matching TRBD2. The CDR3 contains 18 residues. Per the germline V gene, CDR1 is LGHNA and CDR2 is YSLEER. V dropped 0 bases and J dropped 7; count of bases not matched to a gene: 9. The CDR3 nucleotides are TGCGCCAGCAGCCAAGAAACTAGCGGGGGGGCCAGGGTAAATGAGCAGTTCTTC. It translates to CASSQETSGGARVNEQFF.

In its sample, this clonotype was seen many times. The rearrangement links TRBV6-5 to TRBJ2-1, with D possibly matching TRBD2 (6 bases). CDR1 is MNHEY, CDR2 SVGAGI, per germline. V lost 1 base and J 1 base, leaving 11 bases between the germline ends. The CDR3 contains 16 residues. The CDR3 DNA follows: TGTGCCAGCAGTTACTTCCGGGAGTGGTCCTACAATGAGCAGTTCTTC. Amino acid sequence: CASSYFREWSYNEQFF.

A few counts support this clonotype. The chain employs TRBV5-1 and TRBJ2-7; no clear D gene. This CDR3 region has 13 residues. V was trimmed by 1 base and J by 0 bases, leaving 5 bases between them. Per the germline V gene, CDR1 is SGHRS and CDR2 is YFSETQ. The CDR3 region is CASSLTLSYEQYF. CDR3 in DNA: TGCGCCAGCAGCTTGACGCTCTCCTACGAGCAGTACTTC.

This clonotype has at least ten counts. As DNA, the CDR3 is TGCAGCGTTGTACGGCAGACCGACACTGAAGCTTTCTTT. This translates into CSVVRQTDTEAFF. The V call is TRBV29-1, the J call TRBJ1-1; no clear D. V gave up 4 bases and J gave up 3 bases, with 12 bases separating them. Per germline, CDR1 SQVTM and CDR2 ANQGSEA. The CDR3 runs 13 residues.

The chain's CDR3 is CSARVEFDYGYTF. CDR3 nucleotides: TGCAGTGCTAGAGTGGAGTTCGACTATGGCTACACCTTC. This chain connects TRBV20-1 to TRBJ1-2; D unresolved. The CDR3 spans 13 residues. V was shortened by 1 base and J by 3 bases, with 9 bases between the two germline ends. Per germline, CDR1 DFQATT and CDR2 SNEGSKA (reference sequence).

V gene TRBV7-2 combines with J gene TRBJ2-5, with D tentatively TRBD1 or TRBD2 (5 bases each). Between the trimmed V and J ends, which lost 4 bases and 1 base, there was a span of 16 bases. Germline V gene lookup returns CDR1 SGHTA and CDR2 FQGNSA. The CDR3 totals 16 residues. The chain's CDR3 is CASSSGFGASQETQYF. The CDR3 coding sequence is TGTGCCAGCAGCTCGGGGTTTGGGGCGAGCCAAGAGACCCAGTACTTC.

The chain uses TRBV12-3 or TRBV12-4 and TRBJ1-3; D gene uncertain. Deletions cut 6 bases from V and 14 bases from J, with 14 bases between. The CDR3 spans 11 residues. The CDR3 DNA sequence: TGTGCCAGCAGGTTGTTTAGGGATCTATATTTT. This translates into CASRLFRDLYF.

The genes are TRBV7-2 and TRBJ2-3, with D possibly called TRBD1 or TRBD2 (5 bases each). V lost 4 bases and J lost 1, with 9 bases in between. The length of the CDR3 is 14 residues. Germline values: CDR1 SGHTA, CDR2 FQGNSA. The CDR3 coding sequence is TGTGCCAGCAGCTGGGACCACCGCACAGATACGCAGTATTTT. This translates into CASSWDHRTDTQYF.

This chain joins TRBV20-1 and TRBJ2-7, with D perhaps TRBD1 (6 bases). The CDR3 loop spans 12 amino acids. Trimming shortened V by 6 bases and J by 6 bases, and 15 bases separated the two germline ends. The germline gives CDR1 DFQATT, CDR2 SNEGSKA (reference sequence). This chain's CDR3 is CSAPDSTSEQYF. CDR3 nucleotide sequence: TGCAGTGCACCGGACAGTACGAGCGAGCAGTACTTC.

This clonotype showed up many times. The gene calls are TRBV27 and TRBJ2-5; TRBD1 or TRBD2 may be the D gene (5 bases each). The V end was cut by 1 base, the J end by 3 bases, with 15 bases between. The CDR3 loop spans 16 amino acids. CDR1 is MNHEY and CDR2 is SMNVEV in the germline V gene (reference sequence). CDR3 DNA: TGTGCCAGCAGTTTATACGGGACGCCGGAAAAAGAGACCCAGTACTTC. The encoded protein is CASSLYGTPEKETQYF.

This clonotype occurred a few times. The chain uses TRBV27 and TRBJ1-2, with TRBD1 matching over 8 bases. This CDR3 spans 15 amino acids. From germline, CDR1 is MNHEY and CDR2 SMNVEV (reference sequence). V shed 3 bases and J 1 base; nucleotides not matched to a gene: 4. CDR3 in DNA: TGTGCCAGCAGTTTGAACAGGGGGGTTAACTATGGCTACACCTTC. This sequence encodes CASSLNRGVNYGYTF.

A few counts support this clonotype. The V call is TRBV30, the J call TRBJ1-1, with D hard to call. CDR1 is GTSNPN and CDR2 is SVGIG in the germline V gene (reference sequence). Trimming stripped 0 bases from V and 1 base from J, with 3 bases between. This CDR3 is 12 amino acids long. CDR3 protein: CAWSVWNTEAFF. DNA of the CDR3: TGTGCCTGGAGTGTATGGAACACTGAAGCTTTCTTT.

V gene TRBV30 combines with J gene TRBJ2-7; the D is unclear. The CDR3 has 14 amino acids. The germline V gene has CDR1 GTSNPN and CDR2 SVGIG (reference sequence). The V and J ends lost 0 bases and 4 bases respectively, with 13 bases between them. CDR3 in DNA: TGTGCCTGGAGTGTAGGGTCAGGTCGGTACGAGCAGTACTTC. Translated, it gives CAWSVGSGRYEQYF. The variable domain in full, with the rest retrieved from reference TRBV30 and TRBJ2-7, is SQTIHQWPATLVQPVGSPLSLECTVEGTSNPNLYWYRQAAGRGLQLLFYSVGIGQISSEVPQNLSASRPQDRQFILSSKKLLLSDSGFYLCAWSVGSGRYEQYFGPGTRLTVT.

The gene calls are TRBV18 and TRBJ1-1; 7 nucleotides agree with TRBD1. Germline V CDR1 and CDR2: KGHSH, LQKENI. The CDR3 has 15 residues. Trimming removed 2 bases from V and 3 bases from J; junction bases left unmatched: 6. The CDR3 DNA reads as TGTGCCAGCTCACCAACACAGGGGCAGGACACTGAAGCTTTCTTT. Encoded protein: CASSPTQGQDTEAFF. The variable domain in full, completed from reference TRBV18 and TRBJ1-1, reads NAGVMQNPRHLVRRRGQEARLRCSPMKGHSHVYWYRQLPEEGLKFMVYLQKENIIDESGMPKERFSAEFPKEGPSILRIQQVVRGDSAAYFCASSPTQGQDTEAFFGQGTRLTVV.

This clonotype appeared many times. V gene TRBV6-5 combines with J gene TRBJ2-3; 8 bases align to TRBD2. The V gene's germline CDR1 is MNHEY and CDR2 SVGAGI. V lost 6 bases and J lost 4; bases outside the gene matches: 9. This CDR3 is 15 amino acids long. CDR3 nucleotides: TGTGCCAGCAGCCGCGGAACTAGCGGATCAGATACGCAGTATTTT. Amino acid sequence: CASSRGTSGSDTQYF.

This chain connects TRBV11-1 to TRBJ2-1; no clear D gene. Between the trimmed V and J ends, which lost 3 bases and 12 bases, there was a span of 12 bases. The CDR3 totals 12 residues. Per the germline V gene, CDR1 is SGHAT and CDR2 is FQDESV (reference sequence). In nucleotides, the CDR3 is TGTGCCAGCAGCTTCTCCATCCCTCGGCAGTTCTTC. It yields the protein CASSFSIPRQFF.

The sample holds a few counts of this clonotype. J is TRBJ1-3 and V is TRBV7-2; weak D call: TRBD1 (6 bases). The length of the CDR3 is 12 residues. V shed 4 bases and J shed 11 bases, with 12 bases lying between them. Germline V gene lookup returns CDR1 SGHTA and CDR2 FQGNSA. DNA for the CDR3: TGTGCCAGCAGCTCGGACAGATTCGCCATATATTTT. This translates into CASSSDRFAIYF.

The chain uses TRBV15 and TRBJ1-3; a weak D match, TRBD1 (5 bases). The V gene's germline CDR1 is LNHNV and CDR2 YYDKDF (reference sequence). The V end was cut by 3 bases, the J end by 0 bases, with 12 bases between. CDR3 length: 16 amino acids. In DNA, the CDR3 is TGTGCCACCAGCAGCCGCGGACAACTCTCTGGAAACACCATATATTTT. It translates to CATSSRGQLSGNTIYF.